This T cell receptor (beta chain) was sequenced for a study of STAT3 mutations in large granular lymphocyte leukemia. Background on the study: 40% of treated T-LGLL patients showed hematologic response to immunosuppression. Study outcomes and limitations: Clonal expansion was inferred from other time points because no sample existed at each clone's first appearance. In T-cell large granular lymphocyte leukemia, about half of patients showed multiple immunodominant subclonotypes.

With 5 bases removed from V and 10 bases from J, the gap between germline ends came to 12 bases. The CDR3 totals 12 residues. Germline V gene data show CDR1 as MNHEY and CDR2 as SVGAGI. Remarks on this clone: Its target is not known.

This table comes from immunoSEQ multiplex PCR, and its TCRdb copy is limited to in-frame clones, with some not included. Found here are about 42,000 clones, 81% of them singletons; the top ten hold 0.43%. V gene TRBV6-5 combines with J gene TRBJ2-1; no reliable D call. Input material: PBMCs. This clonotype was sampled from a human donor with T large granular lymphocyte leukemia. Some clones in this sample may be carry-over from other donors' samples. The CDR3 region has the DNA TGTGCCAGCAGTAACTTGGCGCTCGAGCAGTTCTTC. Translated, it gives CASSNLALEQFF.